Each of the 9 T cell receptor beta chains below was sequenced from the same sample in a study of early T cells in non-severe SARS-CoV-2 infection. TCRdb reanalysed the 5' RACE reads using MiXCR and keeps one entry per CDR3 protein. The sample yields 60,000 to 75,000 distinct CDR3 sequences, 10% to 15% seen once. The sequencing used whole blood, collected at baseline. These receptors all come from an adult who was a healthcare worker with PCR-confirmed SARS-CoV-2 infection or an uninfected control (not recorded which).

This clonotype was counted at least ten times. This sequence joins TRBV7-2 and TRBJ2-4; D possibly corresponds to TRBD2 (6 bases). CDR1 and CDR2 (germline): SGHTA, FQGNSA. Trimming cost V 2 bases and J 6 bases, with 23 bases left between them. The CDR3 runs to 18 residues. Here the CDR3 DNA reads TGTGCCAGCAGCTTAAGAAGAAGCGGGTCCGGCCGGGTAAACATTCAGTACTTC. Translating gives CASSLRRSGSGRVNIQYF.

This clonotype was seen only a few times. The V call is TRBV10-2, the J call TRBJ1-5; D is possibly TRBD1 (6 bases). This CDR3 has 14 residues. In germline, CDR1 is WSHSY, CDR2 SAAADI. The V end lost 7 bases, the J end lost 0 bases, and 10 bases lay between the germline ends. The CDR3 DNA follows: TGCGCCAGCAAAGGACAGTATAGCAATCAGCCCCAGCATTTT. Its protein is CASKGQYSNQPQHF.

The rearrangement links TRBV13 to TRBJ1-2; D is possibly TRBD1 (6 bases). Trimming took 5 bases from V and 9 from J, leaving 25 bases between them. CDR3 size: 16 residues. CDR1 is PRHDT, CDR2 FYEKMQ, per germline (reference sequence). The CDR3 DNA reads TGTGCCAGCAGCGGGGGCGAGGAGAACCTTGCCTTTAGCTACACCTTC. Its protein product is CASSGGEENLAFSYTF.

This clonotype has ten or more counts. The V gene is TRBV7-9, the J gene TRBJ1-1; the D is unclear. Looked up from germline, CDR1 is SEHNR and CDR2 is FQNEAQ (reference sequence). The V end was cut by 2 bases, the J end by 0 bases, with 10 bases between. This CDR3 spans 15 amino acids. This CDR3 is CASSLQGLMNTEAFF. CDR3 nucleotide sequence: TGTGCCAGCAGCTTACAAGGACTCATGAACACTGAAGCTTTCTTT.

This chain uses TRBV6-1 with TRBJ2-7; tentative D call: TRBD2 (5 bases). Germline CDR1 reads MNHNS; CDR2 reads SASEGT. The V and J ends lost 1 base and 3 bases respectively, with 16 bases between them. The CDR3 covers 16 residues. CDR3 nucleotide sequence: TGTGCCAGCAGTGAAGAGGAAAGTCGAGGGTTCTACGAGCAGTACTTC. It codes for CASSEEESRGFYEQYF.

The CDR3 here is CASSATSGYTDTQYF. As DNA, the CDR3 is TGTGCCAGCAGCGCCACTAGCGGATACACAGATACGCAGTATTTT. This sequence joins TRBV7-2 and TRBJ2-3; 8 positions match TRBD2. The germline V gene encodes CDR1 SGHTA and CDR2 FQGNSA. The V and J ends lost 5 bases and 2 bases, in that order; junction bases with no gene match: 6. The CDR3 runs to 15 residues.

This clonotype was seen a few times. V usage is TRBV27 and J usage is TRBJ2-2; 8 bases map to TRBD1. The CDR3 loop spans 15 amino acids. The ends lost 6 bases at V and 1 base at J; junction bases unmatched: 4. CDR1 and CDR2 (germline): MNHEY, SMNVEV (reference sequence). CDR3 sequence reads: CASRPGQVNTGELFF. CDR3 coding DNA: TGTGCCAGCAGACCGGGACAGGTGAACACCGGGGAGCTGTTTTTT.

The chain recombines TRBV27 with TRBJ1-2; 8 bases fit TRBD1. The CDR3 length is 19 residues. V shed 5 bases, J shed 0 bases, and the junction held 17 bases outside the gene matches. The germline gives CDR1 MNHEY, CDR2 SMNVEV (reference sequence). The CDR3 coding sequence is TGTGCCAGCAGTCGGACTAGGGGGATAGGGACAGGAGCTAACTATGGCTACACCTTC. This translates into CASSRTRGIGTGANYGYTF.

The CDR3 loop is CASIWDQAFF. CDR3 bases: TGTGCCAGTATATGGGACCAAGCTTTCTTT. The chain is built from TRBV19 and TRBJ1-1; D might be TRBD1 (5 bases). V was shortened by 7 bases and J by 9 bases, with 9 bases between the two germline ends. The CDR3 loop spans 10 amino acids. CDR1 is LNHDA, CDR2 SQIVND, per germline (reference sequence).